A selection of T cell receptor beta chains follows, all from one sample in a study of T cells in localized non-small cell lung cancer. Profiling relied on immunoSEQ multiplex PCR, and the TCRdb table lists in-frame clones only, not all of them. The sample shows approximately 26,000 clones, approximately 89% of them seen only once. The specimen was peripheral blood, collected before any cancer treatment. These receptors were collected from a female donor over 55 with stage II squamous cell lung carcinoma. CDR3s include the opening cysteine and the closing phenylalanine or tryptophan. Each record gives: V gene, D gene, J gene, clone size, CDR3 protein, CDR3 DNA. D genes are given only for firm matches. The size entry is marked missing in some rows and otherwise reads once, few, many or a size class.

v_call: TRBV7-9; d_call: .; j_call: TRBJ2-2; clone_size: .; cdr3_aa: CASSGLRDLWELFF; cdr3_nt: TGTGCCAGCAGTGGCCTCCGGGACCTATGGGAGCTGTTTTTT
v_call: TRBV2; d_call: .; j_call: TRBJ2-7; clone_size: .; cdr3_aa: CASRKGSYEQYF; cdr3_nt: TGTGCCAGCAGAAAGGGATCCTACGAGCAGTACTTC
v_call: TRBV29-1; d_call: .; j_call: TRBJ2-5; clone_size: .; cdr3_aa: CSVEPRDFQETQYF; cdr3_nt: TGCAGCGTTGAACCCCGGGATTTCCAAGAGACCCAGTACTTC
v_call: TRBV9; d_call: .; j_call: TRBJ1-2; clone_size: .; cdr3_aa: CASSVATAGLYNGGYTF; cdr3_nt: TGTGCCAGCAGCGTAGCTACGGCAGGACTATATAACGGTGGCTACACCTTC
v_call: TRBV13; d_call: .; j_call: TRBJ2-5; clone_size: .; cdr3_aa: CASSLNRFQETQYF; cdr3_nt: TGTGCCAGCAGCCTCAACAGGTTCCAAGAGACCCAGTACTTC
v_call: TRBV9; d_call: .; j_call: TRBJ1-2; clone_size: .; cdr3_aa: CASSVDYRVRGYGYTF; cdr3_nt: TGTGCCAGCAGCGTAGATTACAGGGTCAGGGGCTATGGCTACACCTTC
v_call: TRBV2; d_call: .; j_call: TRBJ2-5; clone_size: once; cdr3_aa: CASSRSLGETQYF; cdr3_nt: TGTGCCAGCAGCCGATCCCTGGGAGAGACCCAGTACTTC
v_call: TRBV5-6; d_call: .; j_call: TRBJ2-1; clone_size: .; cdr3_aa: CASSLPADNEQFF; cdr3_nt: TGTGCCAGCAGCTTGCCAGCGGACAATGAGCAGTTCTTC
v_call: TRBV18; d_call: .; j_call: TRBJ2-5; clone_size: few; cdr3_aa: CASSPGLAGGTQYF; cdr3_nt: TGTGCCAGCTCACCAGGTTTGGCCGGTGGGACCCAGTACTTC
v_call: TRBV9; d_call: .; j_call: TRBJ1-2; clone_size: .; cdr3_aa: CASSQSPDKTYGYTF; cdr3_nt: TGTGCCAGCAGCCAAAGCCCAGACAAGACCTATGGCTACACCTTC
v_call: TRBV7-2; d_call: TRBD2; j_call: TRBJ2-3; clone_size: .; cdr3_aa: CASSLKASGGAYTQYF; cdr3_nt: TGTGCCAGCAGCTTAAAGGCTAGCGGGGGGGCATATACGCAGTATTTT
v_call: TRBV2; d_call: TRBD1; j_call: TRBJ1-6; clone_size: .; cdr3_aa: CASSGDRGGSPLHF; cdr3_nt: TGTGCCAGCAGTGGGGACAGGGGAGGTTCACCCCTCCACTTT
v_call: TRBV19; d_call: .; j_call: TRBJ1-5; clone_size: .; cdr3_aa: CASSQGVGNQPQHF; cdr3_nt: TGTGCCAGTAGTCAGGGAGTTGGCAATCAGCCCCAGCATTTT
v_call: TRBV14; d_call: .; j_call: TRBJ2-2; clone_size: .; cdr3_aa: CASSPVSELTGELFF; cdr3_nt: TGTGCCAGCAGTCCGGTCTCGGAGCTCACCGGGGAGCTGTTTTTT
v_call: TRBV11-2; d_call: TRBD1; j_call: TRBJ2-3; clone_size: .; cdr3_aa: CASSLGAGGTDTQYF; cdr3_nt: TGTGCCAGCAGCTTAGGGGCAGGGGGTACAGATACGCAGTATTTT
v_call: TRBV2; d_call: TRBD2; j_call: TRBJ2-2; clone_size: once; cdr3_aa: CASRAERGPILGELFF; cdr3_nt: TGTGCCAGCAGAGCTGAGCGGGGACCCATTTTGGGGGAGCTGTTTTTT
v_call: TRBV19; d_call: TRBD1; j_call: TRBJ1-5; clone_size: .; cdr3_aa: CASIDRGQGQPQHF; cdr3_nt: TGTGCCAGCATAGACAGGGGCCAAGGTCAGCCCCAGCATTTT
v_call: TRBV7-3; d_call: .; j_call: TRBJ2-3; clone_size: .; cdr3_aa: CASSPGGSGEADTQYF; cdr3_nt: TGTGCCAGCAGCCCGGGTGGGTCAGGGGAGGCAGATACGCAGTATTTT
v_call: TRBV4-2; d_call: TRBD1; j_call: TRBJ1-2; clone_size: .; cdr3_aa: CASSQAGGGIYGYTF; cdr3_nt: TGTGCCAGCAGCCAGGCAGGGGGCGGAATCTATGGCTACACCTTC
v_call: TRBV5-1; d_call: .; j_call: TRBJ2-7; clone_size: .; cdr3_aa: CASSLVGNEQYF; cdr3_nt: TGCGCCAGCAGCTTGGTCGGGAACGAGCAGTACTTC
v_call: TRBV7-8; d_call: .; j_call: TRBJ2-2; clone_size: .; cdr3_aa: CASSLDPNTGELFF; cdr3_nt: TGTGCCAGCAGCTTGGACCCGAACACCGGGGAGCTGTTTTTT
v_call: TRBV30; d_call: .; j_call: TRBJ1-4; clone_size: .; cdr3_aa: CAWSVGGSGKLFF; cdr3_nt: TGTGCCTGGAGTGTAGGAGGGTCGGGGAAACTGTTTTTT
v_call: TRBV4-2; d_call: TRBD1; j_call: TRBJ2-2; clone_size: once; cdr3_aa: CASSQQDRGTGELFF; cdr3_nt: TGTGCCAGCAGCCAGCAAGACAGGGGCACCGGGGAGCTGTTTTTT